These T cell receptor beta chains were read from a single sample in a study of blood T cell repertoires in COVID-19. Sequenced by immunoSEQ multiplex PCR; TCRdb stores in-frame clones only, minus some. The sample has approximately 240,000 clones, approximately 90% seen once. Sequenced input: peripheral blood. Source of these receptors: a woman in her 40s who had recovered from COVID-19. CDR3s include the opening cysteine and the closing phenylalanine or tryptophan. The order of the fields is D gene, clone size, J gene, V gene, CDR3 DNA, CDR3 protein. D genes are given only for firm matches. Some rows mark clone size as missing; the rest say once, few, many or name a class of expanded clone.

>TRBD2|.|TRBJ2-1|TRBV7-3
TGTGCCAGCAGCTTAAAGGGACTAGCGGGGTACAATGAGCAGTTCTTC
CASSLKGLAGYNEQFF
>.|few|TRBJ1-2|TRBV7-9
TGTGCCAGCAGCTCCCGGCGGGGGGACTATGGCTACACCTTC
CASSSRRGDYGYTF
>TRBD1|.|TRBJ2-7|TRBV19
TGTGCCAGTAGCTACAGGGAGGACAGGGGCCGCGAGCAGTACTTC
CASSYREDRGREQYF
>TRBD1|.|TRBJ1-1|TRBV30
TGTGCCTGGAAGGGACAGCCGATCGCAATGAACACTGAAGCTTTCTTT
CAWKGQPIAMNTEAFF
>TRBD1|.|TRBJ2-5|TRBV19
TGTGCCAGTAGTATAGAGGGGACAGGGGGGAGACAGACCCAGTACTTC
CASSIEGTGGRQTQYF
>.|.|TRBJ1-5|TRBV2
TGTGCCAGCGACCGGCAGGTTGGGAGGCCCCAGCATTTT
CASDRQVGRPQHF
>.|few|TRBJ2-1|TRBV6-2/TRBV6-3
TGTGCCAGCAGTTATGGGTGGGCCCGAGATGAGCAGTTCTTC
CASSYGWARDEQFF
>TRBD1|.|TRBJ1-1|TRBV6-6
TGTGCCAGCAGTCCGCAGGGGGCGAACACTGAAGCTTTCTTT
CASSPQGANTEAFF
>.|.|TRBJ1-6|TRBV30
TGTGCCTGGAGTGTAGGCGGCCCCGATAATTCACCCCTCCACTTT
CAWSVGGPDNSPLHF
>.|.|TRBJ2-4|TRBV19
TGTGCCAGTAGTGATGGCGGGGTAGGCAAAAACATTCAGTACTTC
CASSDGGVGKNIQYF
>TRBD2|few|TRBJ2-7|TRBV27
TGTGCCACCCGCGGGCTAGCGGCCTCCTACGAGCAGTACTTC
CATRGLAASYEQYF
>TRBD1|.|TRBJ2-7|TRBV5-4
TGTGCCAGCAGCTTTGACAGGGGCTACGAGCAGTACTTC
CASSFDRGYEQYF
>.|.|TRBJ1-1|TRBV7-9
TGTGCCAGCAGCTTAGCGCGGGGGGCTAACACTGAAGCTTTCTTT
CASSLARGANTEAFF
>.|.|TRBJ1-2|TRBV7-2
TGTGCCAGCAGCTTAGGTGTCAGGGGAGCTAACTATGGCTACACCTTC
CASSLGVRGANYGYTF
>.|.|TRBJ2-2|TRBV25-1
TGTGCCAGCAGTGCTCGGACAGCCACCGGGGAGCTGTTTTTT
CASSARTATGELFF
>.|.|TRBJ1-2|TRBV15
TGTGCCACCAGCAGAGATTCGAGTTCTCGAGTCTATGGCTACACCTTC
CATSRDSSSRVYGYTF
>TRBD1|.|TRBJ1-3|TRBV19
TGTGCCAGTACGGCCAGGGGGCAAGGAAACACCATATATTTT
CASTARGQGNTIYF
>TRBD2|.|TRBJ2-1|TRBV19
TGTGCCAGTAGTATAGATTGGACTAGCGGGGGCAATGAGCAGTTCTTC
CASSIDWTSGGNEQFF
>TRBD1|.|TRBJ2-7|TRBV4-3
TGCGCCAGCAGCCAAGAAGAAGACAGGGGCTGGGAGCAGTACTTC
CASSQEEDRGWEQYF
>.|.|TRBJ2-7|TRBV6-2/TRBV6-3
TGTGCCAGCAGTAAGGATTTGGGGCTCTACGAGCAGTACTTC
CASSKDLGLYEQYF
>TRBD2|.|TRBJ2-5|TRBV7-9
TGTGCCAGCAGCTTCTGGGCGGGGGGGTACCAAGAGACCCAGTACTTC
CASSFWAGGYQETQYF
>.|.|TRBJ1-1|TRBV9
TGTGCCAGCAGCGTAACCCCAAGGACAGTCAACACTGAAGCTTTCTTT
CASSVTPRTVNTEAFF
>TRBD2|.|TRBJ2-1|TRBV5-1
TGCGCCAGCAGCCTGGGACTAGCCTACAATGAGCAGTTCTTC
CASSLGLAYNEQFF
>TRBD1|.|TRBJ2-1|TRBV11-3
TGTGCCAGCGGTGGACAGGGCCGCGGGAATGAGCAGTTCTTC
CASGGQGRGNEQFF
>TRBD1|.|TRBJ1-2|TRBV6-2/TRBV6-3
TGTGCCAGCAGTTACGGGGACAGGGGATCGAAGGGCTACACCTTC
CASSYGDRGSKGYTF
>.|few|TRBJ1-3|TRBV19
TGTGCCAGTAGTATTAAGGACAGCGGAAACACCATATATTTT
CASSIKDSGNTIYF
>TRBD1|once|TRBJ1-4|TRBV7-3
TGTGCCAGCAGCCCTGTCCCGGGACAGTCTAATGAAAAACTGTTTTTT
CASSPVPGQSNEKLFF
>TRBD2|.|TRBJ2-1|TRBV28
TGTGCCAGCAGTTATACTCGACTAGCGGGGGGGCAAGATGAGCAGTTCTTC
CASSYTRLAGGQDEQFF
>.|.|TRBJ2-3|TRBV9
TGTGCCAGCAGCGTAGACGGGGGGCCCACAGATACGCAGTATTTT
CASSVDGGPTDTQYF
>TRBD1|.|TRBJ2-7|TRBV5-6
TGTGCCAGCAGCCCCGGGACAGGGGGCGTCTACGAGCAGTACTTC
CASSPGTGGVYEQYF
>.|.|TRBJ2-5|TRBV7-2
TGTGCCAGCAGCTTAAGGGGGGGCGGAGAGACCCAGTACTTC
CASSLRGGGETQYF
>TRBD1|.|TRBJ1-5|TRBV5-4
TGTGCCAGCAGCTTCACTCCACTACCGCGGACAGGGGTCAATCAGCCCCAGCATTTT
CASSFTPLPRTGVNQPQHF
>TRBD2|.|TRBJ2-1|TRBV9
TGTGCCAGCAGCCCCCCGGGGGGGAATAGGGAGCAGTTCTTC
CASSPPGGNREQFF
>TRBD1|.|TRBJ1-2|TRBV6-6
TGTGCCAGCAGACGCACAGGGGGAGATGGCTACACCTTC
CASRRTGGDGYTF
>TRBD1|few|TRBJ2-5|TRBV5-5
TGTGCCAGCAGCTTGCCTTGGACAGGGTCGGAAGAGACCCAGTACTTC
CASSLPWTGSEETQYF
>.|.|TRBJ2-5|TRBV5-1
TGCGCCAGCAGCTTGGGGCCCGGGATACAAGAGACCCAGTACTTC
CASSLGPGIQETQYF
>.|.|TRBJ1-3|TRBV28
TGTGCCAGCAGTTCCCACGGTCCCTCTGGAAACACCATATATTTT
CASSSHGPSGNTIYF
>.|once|TRBJ1-2|TRBV6-1
TGTGCCAGCAGTGAAAGTAAGGGGGTGGCGTCCTATGGCTACACCTTC
CASSESKGVASYGYTF
>.|.|TRBJ1-6|TRBV6-2/TRBV6-3
TGTGCCAGCAGTTACCCATTTTCACCCCTCCACTTT
CASSYPFSPLHF
>.|.|TRBJ1-4|TRBV5-1
TGCGCCAGCAGCTTGGATCAGACTACAACTAATGAAAAACTGTTTTTT
CASSLDQTTTNEKLFF
>TRBD2|.|TRBJ2-5|TRBV19
TGTGCCAGTAGTATAGCCCCTAGGGGCGGGGGGCCCAGAGGGGAGACCCAGTACTTC
CASSIAPRGGGPRGETQYF
>TRBD1|.|TRBJ2-7|TRBV19
TGTGCCAGTAGTATAAATCTAGGACAGGATTACGAGCAGTACTTC
CASSINLGQDYEQYF
>.|once|TRBJ1-2|TRBV18
TGTGCCAGCTCACCCGAACAGGGTTCCAACTATGGCTACACCTTC
CASSPEQGSNYGYTF
>.|.|TRBJ1-2|TRBV19
TGTGCCAGTAATAGAGCCGTAGAGGATGGCTACACCTTC
CASNRAVEDGYTF
>TRBD2|few|TRBJ2-3|TRBV3-1/TRBV3-2
TGTGCCAGCAGCCCCCCATGGGGTAGCGGGGGGAGCACAGATACGCAGTATTTT
CASSPPWGSGGSTDTQYF
>TRBD1|.|TRBJ2-7|TRBV18
TGTGCCAGCTCACCCCGAGCGGGACAGGGACGTGACGAGCAGTACTTC
CASSPRAGQGRDEQYF
>.|.|TRBJ1-3|TRBV7-2
TGTGCCAGCGCTCGAGAGGGAGGGACTGGAAACACCATATATTTT
CASAREGGTGNTIYF
>TRBD2|.|TRBJ2-2|TRBV3-1/TRBV3-2
TGTGCCAGCAGCACCCTAGCGGGAAGCTGGACCGGGGAGCTGTTTTTT
CASSTLAGSWTGELFF
>TRBD1|.|TRBJ1-3|TRBV11-2
TGTGCCAGCAGCTTAGGACAGGGGGGCCGGCTGCACGCCATATATTTT
CASSLGQGGRLHAIYF
>TRBD2|.|TRBJ2-1|TRBV25-1
TGTGCCAGCAGTGGACTAGCGGGATCGGCAGAGTTCTTC
CASSGLAGSAEFF
>.|.|TRBJ2-7|TRBV7-9
TGTGCCAGCTCAGGGTTCGACGAGCAGTACTTC
CASSGFDEQYF
>.|.|TRBJ1-1|TRBV21-1
TGTGCCAGCAGCAATAAGGAGGCAGGGGGGATGAACACTGAAGCTTTCTTT
CASSNKEAGGMNTEAFF
>.|few|TRBJ1-5|TRBV7-2
TGTGCCAGCAGCTTAAGGGCGGGGGCTGGCAATCAGCCCCAGCATTTT
CASSLRAGAGNQPQHF
>TRBD2|.|TRBJ2-2|TRBV3-1/TRBV3-2
TGTGCCAGCAGCCAATTAACTAGCGGGGGGAAAGCCGGGGAGCTGTTTTTT
CASSQLTSGGKAGELFF
>.|.|TRBJ2-7|TRBV12-3/TRBV12-4
TGTGCCAGCAGTCCCGGACAGTTCTACGAGCAGTACTTC
CASSPGQFYEQYF
>.|.|TRBJ1-5|TRBV7-2
TGTGCCAGCAGCATCGGGGGGCTAGGGAGCAATCAGCCCCAGCATTTT
CASSIGGLGSNQPQHF
>TRBD1|.|TRBJ1-5|TRBV6-1
TGTGCCAGCAGGGAGGACAGGGGGAATCAGCCCCAGCATTTT
CASREDRGNQPQHF
>TRBD2|many|TRBJ2-1|TRBV27
TGTGCCAGCAGTTTAAATCCGGGACTAGCGGGAGTAGGGGAGCAGTTCTTC
CASSLNPGLAGVGEQFF
>.|.|TRBJ2-1|TRBV20-1
TGCAGTGCTAAAGAGTGGAGGGAGCAGTTCTTC
CSAKEWREQFF
>.|.|TRBJ1-6|TRBV5-6
TGTGCCAGCAGCCTCAGGAAAAATTCACCCCTCCACTTT
CASSLRKNSPLHF